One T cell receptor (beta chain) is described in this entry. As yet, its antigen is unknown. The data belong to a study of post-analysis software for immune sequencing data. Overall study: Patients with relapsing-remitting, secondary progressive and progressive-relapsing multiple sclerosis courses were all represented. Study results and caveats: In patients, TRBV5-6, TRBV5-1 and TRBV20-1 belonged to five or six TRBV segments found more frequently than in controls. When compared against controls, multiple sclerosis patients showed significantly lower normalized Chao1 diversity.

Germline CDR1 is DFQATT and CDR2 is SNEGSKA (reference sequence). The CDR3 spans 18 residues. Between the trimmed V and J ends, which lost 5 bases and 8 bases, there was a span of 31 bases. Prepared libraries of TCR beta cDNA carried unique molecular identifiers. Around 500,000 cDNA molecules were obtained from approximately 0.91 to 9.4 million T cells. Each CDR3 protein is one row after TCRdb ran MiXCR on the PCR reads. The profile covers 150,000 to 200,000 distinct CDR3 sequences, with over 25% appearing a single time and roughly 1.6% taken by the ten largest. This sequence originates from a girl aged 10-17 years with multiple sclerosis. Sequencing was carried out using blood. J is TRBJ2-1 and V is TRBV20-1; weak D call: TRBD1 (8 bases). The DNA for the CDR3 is TGCAGTGCTGCCCACGGACAGGGAATTACGGGAGGATCCGATGAGCAGTTCTTC. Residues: CSAAHGQGITGGSDEQFF.